Below, 8 T cell receptor beta chains from the same sample are listed, as sequenced in a study of graft-versus-host responses after intestinal transplantation. Generated by immunoSEQ multiplex PCR, the TCRdb table keeps only in-frame clones and is missing some. The sample contains about 97,000 clones, 90% to 95% of which appear only once. These receptors' targets are unknown. This specimen was unstimulated CD4+ T cells sorted from spleen or lymph node cells, taken before transplant. The source is a human donor who was the organ donor for an intestinal transplant.

V gene TRBV7-8 combines with J gene TRBJ2-5, with TRBD2 matching over 14 bases. V lost 5 bases and J lost 5; bases outside the gene matches: 10. Germline V gene data show CDR1 as SGHVS and CDR2 as FQNEAQ. The CDR3 has 17 amino acids. The CDR3 DNA follows: TGTGCCAGCAGCCGAAGACTAGCGGGGGGGCTTAAGGAGACCCAGTACTTC. Its translation: CASSRRLAGGLKETQYF.

V usage is TRBV18 and J usage is TRBJ2-1; 9 bases fit TRBD2. The ends lost 5 bases at V and 4 bases at J; junction bases unmatched: 3. Per the germline V gene, CDR1 is KGHSH and CDR2 is LQKENI. The CDR3 sequence is 14 residues long. In DNA, the CDR3 is TGTGCCAGCTCAGGGCTAGCGGGGTACAATGAGCAGTTCTTC. It specifies CASSGLAGYNEQFF.

The chain has TRBV4-1 and TRBJ2-1; 8 bases map to TRBD1. Trimming removed 3 bases from V and 4 bases from J; junction bases left unmatched: 8. The V gene's germline CDR1 is MGHRA and CDR2 YSYEKL. The CDR3 extends over 16 amino acids. CDR3 protein: CASSHVSGQAYNEQFF. CDR3 nucleotide sequence: TGCGCCAGCAGCCATGTCTCGGGACAGGCTTACAATGAGCAGTTCTTC.

This clone appeared a single time. The chain carries TRBV19 and TRBJ1-1; a weak D match, TRBD1 (5 bases). This CDR3 spans 17 amino acids. Between the trimmed V and J ends, which lost 3 bases and 0 bases, there was a span of 17 bases. Germline V gives CDR1 LNHDA, CDR2 SQIVND (reference sequence). The CDR3 DNA reads as TGTGCCAGTAGTATCGTCCCTTATGGGGCCATGAACACTGAAGCTTTCTTT. Amino acid sequence: CASSIVPYGAMNTEAFF. Supplemented by reference TRBV19 and TRBJ1-1, the full variable domain reads DGGITQSPKYLFRKEGQNVTLSCEQNLNHDAMYWYRQDPGQGLRLIYYSQIVNDFQKGDIAEGYSVSREKKESFPLTVTSAQKNPTAFYLCASSIVPYGAMNTEAFFGQGTRLTVV.

This clone was counted once. The chain uses TRBV10-2 and TRBJ2-7; 10 positions match TRBD2. Germline V lookup: CDR1 WSHSY, CDR2 SAAADI. Unmatched junction bases numbered 5, after V lost 6 bases and J lost 0 bases. This CDR3 is built from 15 residues. DNA of the CDR3: TGCGCCAGCAGGGGGAGCGGGGGGGTCTCCTACGAGCAGTACTTC. Amino acid sequence: CASRGSGGVSYEQYF.

This clone was recorded a few times. The chain combines TRBV5-8 with TRBJ1-5; D gene ambiguous. The CDR3 consists of 13 residues. Per germline, CDR1 SGHTS and CDR2 YDEGEE. The V and J ends lost 4 bases and 6 bases respectively, with 11 bases between them. The CDR3 region is CASSPETVQPQHF. The CDR3 region has the DNA TGTGCCAGCAGCCCCGAAACGGTTCAGCCCCAGCATTTT.

V usage is TRBV5-1 and J usage is TRBJ2-1; TRBD1 agrees at 9 bases. V lost 6 bases, J lost 3 bases, and 10 bases stayed unmatched. The CDR3 length is 16 residues. Per the germline V gene, CDR1 is SGHRS and CDR2 is YFSETQ. The CDR3 nucleotides read TGCGCCAGCATGTCCCGGACAGGGGCGAGCTACAATGAGCAGTTCTTC. Its protein product is CASMSRTGASYNEQFF.

The CDR3: CSAQGPGAFF. The CDR3 coding sequence is TGCAGCGCCCAGGGGCCCGGAGCTTTCTTT. V is TRBV29-1 and J is TRBJ1-1; TRBD1 might be the D (6 bases). Germline V gives CDR1 SQVTM, CDR2 ANQGSEA. V was cut by 7 bases and J by 10 bases, with 13 bases left in between. The CDR3 sequence is 10 residues long.